This T cell receptor beta chain was identified during a study of cytomegalovirus exposure and HLA in healthy donors. The CDR3 loop spans 18 amino acids. Germline-derived CDR1 and CDR2 are SGHDT and YYEEEE. V dropped 4 bases and J dropped 4; count of bases not matched to a gene: 16. The PCR was carried out with 60 Vbeta primers and 13 Jbeta primers. Clones were sequenced by immunoSEQ multiplex PCR, and TCRdb holds only the in-frame ones, with some missing. The sample contains some 140,000 clones, 79% of which appear only once. This clonotype was sampled from a young man in good health and CMV-seropositive. The source material was PBMCs. This sequence joins TRBV5-6 and TRBJ1-5, with 8 bases that match TRBD1. CDR3 bases: TGTGCCAGCAGCCTGGGGGTATCCCAGGGGGCTGGGAATCAGCCCCAGCATTTT. Its protein product is CASSLGVSQGAGNQPQHF. Full variable domain (outside the CDR3, taken from reference TRBV5-6 and TRBJ1-5): DAGVTQSPTHLIKTRGQQVTLRCSPKSGHDTVSWYQQALGQGPQFIFQYYEEEERQRGNFPDRFSGHQFPNYSSELNVNALLLGDSALYLCASSLGVSQGAGNQPQHFGDGTRLSIL.